Listed below are T cell receptor beta chains from one sample, sequenced in a study of PD-L1 blockade in urothelial cancer. Clones were sequenced by immunoSEQ multiplex PCR, and TCRdb holds only the in-frame ones, with some missing. Of around 110,000 clones listed, more than 85% are singletons. The specimen was PBMCs, collected around atezolizumab (anti-PD-L1) treatment. The receptors stem from a man aged 60-69 years with urothelial cancer. Both conserved end residues are part of each CDR3. The D gene is left open where the match is weak. The size entry is marked missing in some rows and otherwise reads once, few, many or a size class.

V	D	size	J	CDR3	DNA
TRBV2	.	.	TRBJ1-2	CASSEDTGTLYGYTF	TGTGCCAGCAGTGAAGACACCGGGACACTTTATGGCTACACCTTC
TRBV25-1	TRBD1	.	TRBJ1-1	CASSPTGNAEAFF	TGTGCCAGCAGTCCGACAGGGAACGCTGAAGCTTTCTTT
TRBV7-9	.	few	TRBJ1-1	CASSSGRDEAFF	TGTGCCAGCAGCTCCGGCAGGGATGAAGCTTTCTTT
TRBV29-1	.	.	TRBJ1-2	CSVEDQKDSVGLYGYTF	TGCAGCGTTGAAGATCAGAAAGACTCTGTGGGGCTATATGGCTACACCTTC
TRBV28	.	.	TRBJ1-6	CASSLGGGGSYNSPLHF	TGTGCCAGCAGTTTAGGGGGAGGGGGATCCTATAATTCACCCCTCCACTTT
TRBV5-1	.	.	TRBJ1-2	CASSFSGDGYTF	TGCGCCAGCAGCTTTTCGGGGGATGGCTACACCTTC
TRBV18	.	.	TRBJ1-1	CASSPPGVSLNTEAFF	TGTGCCAGCTCACCCCCAGGTGTCTCACTCAACACTGAAGCTTTCTTT
TRBV19	.	.	TRBJ2-7	CASSIPQGYEQYF	TGTGCCAGTAGTATCCCTCAGGGGTACGAGCAGTACTTC
TRBV10-3	TRBD1	.	TRBJ2-7	CAISEGQGLYEQYF	TGTGCCATCAGTGAGGGACAGGGCCTCTACGAGCAGTACTTC
TRBV11-3	TRBD1	once	TRBJ2-2	CASSFGTGDVWELFF	TGTGCCAGCAGCTTCGGGACAGGAGATGTATGGGAGCTGTTTTTT
TRBV10-1	TRBD2	once	TRBJ2-3	CASSDGLAGGGQDTQYF	TGCGCCAGCAGTGATGGACTAGCGGGAGGAGGTCAAGATACGCAGTATTTT
TRBV27	TRBD1	once	TRBJ1-2	CASSSFLQGVYGYTF	TGTGCCAGCAGTTCCTTCCTACAGGGGGTATACGGCTACACCTTC
TRBV7-8	TRBD2	.	TRBJ2-5	CASSPGLAGGRETQYF	TGTGCCAGCAGCCCGGGGCTGGCGGGAGGGCGGGAGACCCAGTACTTC
TRBV28	TRBD2	.	TRBJ2-2	CASSLRITGGPGVTGELFF	TGTGCCAGCAGTCTACGGATTACGGGAGGGCCGGGGGTCACCGGGGAGCTGTTTTTT
TRBV7-3	TRBD1	.	TRBJ1-1	CASSRTGVSSGAFF	TGTGCCAGCAGCCGGACAGGGGTTTCGTCGGGGGCTTTCTTT
TRBV28	.	.	TRBJ1-5	CASRRVSNQPQHF	TGTGCCAGCCGCCGCGTTAGCAATCAGCCCCAGCATTTT
TRBV5-1	TRBD1	.	TRBJ2-1	CASRQDRDSYNEQFF	TGCGCCAGCAGACAAGACAGGGATTCTTACAATGAGCAGTTCTTC
TRBV27	TRBD2	.	TRBJ2-7	CASATGGGYEQYF	TGTGCCAGCGCGACCGGGGGAGGGTACGAGCAGTACTTC
TRBV6-6	TRBD1	.	TRBJ1-2	CASSYSGQDYNYGYTF	TGTGCCAGCAGTTACTCTGGACAGGACTATAACTATGGCTACACCTTC
TRBV6-5	.	.	TRBJ2-6	CASRADSSGANVLTF	TGTGCCAGCAGGGCCGACAGCTCTGGGGCCAACGTCCTGACTTTC
TRBV5-1	.	.	TRBJ2-7	CASSYPQGSGPYEQYF	TGCGCCAGCAGCTACCCGCAGGGGAGTGGTCCCTACGAGCAGTACTTC
TRBV27	.	.	TRBJ2-7	CASSFVSSYEQYF	TGTGCCAGCAGTTTCGTCAGCTCCTACGAGCAGTACTTC
TRBV28	.	.	TRBJ1-4	CASSLGGANEKLFF	TGTGCCAGCAGTCTAGGGGGGGCTAATGAAAAACTGTTTTTT
TRBV5-1	.	.	TRBJ2-3	CASSLGNFFTDTQYF	TGCGCCAGCAGCTTGGGTAATTTCTTCACAGATACGCAGTATTTT
TRBV10-3	.	few	TRBJ2-7	CAIQSGEGYEQYF	TGTGCCATCCAGTCAGGGGAGGGGTACGAGCAGTACTTC
TRBV2	TRBD1	.	TRBJ1-1	CASRWGQGVTEAFF	TGTGCCAGCAGATGGGGACAGGGGGTTACTGAAGCTTTCTTT
TRBV27	.	.	TRBJ2-2	CASSPGGRLTGELFF	TGTGCCAGCAGTCCTGGGGGGAGGCTCACCGGGGAGCTGTTTTTT
TRBV18	.	few	TRBJ1-5	CASSPVAGGNQPQHF	TGTGCCAGCTCACCAGTGGCCGGGGGCAATCAGCCCCAGCATTTT
TRBV5-1	.	.	TRBJ2-7	CASSISGGQSYEQYF	TGCGCCAGCAGCATTTCCGGGGGGCAGTCCTACGAGCAGTACTTC
TRBV6-1	TRBD2	.	TRBJ2-1	CASSAGGPSYNEQFF	TGTGCCAGCAGTGCGGGGGGGCCCTCCTACAATGAGCAGTTCTTC
TRBV15	.	.	TRBJ1-5	CATAPGVNNQPQHF	TGTGCCACCGCCCCAGGGGTAAACAATCAGCCCCAGCATTTT
TRBV30	.	.	TRBJ1-2	CAWSSGGRYGYTF	TGTGCCTGGAGTAGCGGGGGGCGGTACGGCTACACCTTC
TRBV6-1	.	.	TRBJ1-2	CASRNRDTRYGYTF	TGTGCCAGCAGGAACAGGGATACCCGTTATGGCTACACCTTC
TRBV4-2	.	.	TRBJ1-3	CASSQAKLSGNTIYF	TGTGCCAGCAGCCAAGCAAAGCTCTCTGGAAACACCATATATTTT
TRBV14	.	few	TRBJ1-2	CASSQDYSYGYTF	TGTGCCAGCAGCCAAGATTACAGCTATGGCTACACCTTC
TRBV5-1	.	.	TRBJ2-5	CASSLAGKETQYF	TGCGCCAGCAGCTTGGCCGGGAAAGAGACCCAGTACTTC
TRBV6-5	TRBD2	.	TRBJ2-5	CASSYSLAGGQETQYF	TGTGCCAGCAGTTACTCCCTAGCGGGGGGACAAGAGACCCAGTACTTC
TRBV28	TRBD1	.	TRBJ2-1	CASSTTAGQGWYEQFF	TGTGCCAGCAGTACCACAGCGGGACAGGGATGGTATGAGCAGTTCTTC
TRBV5-1	TRBD2	.	TRBJ2-1	CASSFRGLAGEASDNEQFF	TGCGCCAGCAGCTTCAGGGGACTAGCGGGAGAGGCCAGCGACAATGAGCAGTTCTTC
TRBV9	TRBD1	once	TRBJ2-7	CASSVGQGVEQYF	TGTGCCAGCAGCGTCGGCCAGGGGGTTGAGCAGTACTTC
TRBV27	.	.	TRBJ2-7	CASGRGLSYEQYF	TGTGCCAGCGGGCGGGGCCTCTCCTACGAGCAGTACTTC
TRBV28	.	.	TRBJ1-2	CASSQTNYGYTF	TGTGCCAGCAGTCAGACTAACTATGGCTACACCTTC
TRBV11-2	TRBD2	.	TRBJ2-7	CASSTGGGSYEQYF	TGTGCCAGCAGCACCGGCGGCGGGAGCTACGAGCAGTACTTC
TRBV5-4	TRBD1	.	TRBJ1-2	CASSGITGGISGYTF	TGTGCCAGCAGCGGAATCACAGGGGGGATCAGTGGCTACACCTTC
TRBV5-1	.	.	TRBJ2-4	CASSFLAGQRGGIQYF	TGCGCCAGCAGCTTCCTAGCCGGACAGAGGGGCGGCATTCAGTACTTC
TRBV4-1	.	.	TRBJ2-1	CASSQVGQSSYNEQFF	TGCGCCAGCAGCCAAGTGGGGCAGAGCTCCTACAATGAGCAGTTCTTC
TRBV27	TRBD1	.	TRBJ1-5	CASSFAARTGSVQPQHF	TGTGCCAGCAGTTTTGCCGCGCGGACAGGGTCTGTTCAGCCCCAGCATTTT
TRBV28	TRBD2	.	TRBJ2-1	CASRTSGFLGNEQFF	TGTGCCAGCAGGACTAGCGGGTTTCTAGGGAATGAGCAGTTCTTC
TRBV2	.	.	TRBJ1-4	CASSRGLWDEKLFF	TGTGCCAGCAGTAGGGGGTTGTGGGATGAAAAACTGTTTTTT
TRBV13	TRBD2	.	TRBJ2-5	CASSQGLAGFSQETQYF	TGTGCCAGCAGTCAGGGGCTAGCGGGCTTCTCCCAAGAGACCCAGTACTTC
TRBV7-2	TRBD1	.	TRBJ2-4	CASSSGQGVNIQYF	TGTGCCAGCAGCTCGGGACAGGGGGTAAACATTCAGTACTTC